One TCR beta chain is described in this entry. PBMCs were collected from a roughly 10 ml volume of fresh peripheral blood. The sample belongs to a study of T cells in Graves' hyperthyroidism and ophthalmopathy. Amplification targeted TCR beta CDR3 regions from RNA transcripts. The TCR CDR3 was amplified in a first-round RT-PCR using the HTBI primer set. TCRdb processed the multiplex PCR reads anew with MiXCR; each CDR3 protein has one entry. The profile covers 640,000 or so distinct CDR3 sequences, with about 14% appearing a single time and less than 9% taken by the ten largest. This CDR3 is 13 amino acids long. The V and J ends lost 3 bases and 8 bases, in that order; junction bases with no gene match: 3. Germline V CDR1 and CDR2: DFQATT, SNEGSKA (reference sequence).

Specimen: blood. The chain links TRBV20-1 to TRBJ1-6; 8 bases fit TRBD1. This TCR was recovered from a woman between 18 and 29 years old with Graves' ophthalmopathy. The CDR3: CSASGTGDSPLHF. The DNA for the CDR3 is TGCAGTGCTAGCGGGACAGGCGATTCACCCCTCCACTTT.